These 2 T cell receptor beta chains share one sample of origin, sequenced in a study of blood T cell repertoires in COVID-19. This table comes from immunoSEQ multiplex PCR, and its TCRdb copy is limited to in-frame clones, with some not included. The sample has 65,000 to 90,000 clones, under 95% seen once; the top ten hold approximately 5.3%. What was sequenced was peripheral blood. Receptors originate from a human donor in a cohort sampled during active COVID-19.

This chain connects TRBV4-2 to TRBJ2-3; 8 bases fit TRBD1. CDR1 and CDR2 (germline): LGHNA, YNFKEQ. There are 17 residues in the CDR3. Trimming at V came to 9 bases and at J to 0 bases, leaving 14 bases not matched to a gene. In nucleotides, the CDR3 is TGTGCCAGTAGCTTTGCTTCAGGGGGCCCAAGCACAGATACGCAGTATTTT. Translated: CASSFASGGPSTDTQYF.

The rearrangement joins TRBV5-4 to TRBJ2-1; D is possibly TRBD2 (5 bases). This CDR3 region has 13 residues. Germline CDR1 SGHNT, CDR2 YYREEE (reference sequence). V lost 5 bases and J 9 bases, leaving 15 bases between the germline ends. This CDR3 reads CASRLLVSPEQFF. The CDR3 region has the DNA TGTGCCAGCAGACTACTAGTCTCGCCTGAGCAGTTCTTC.